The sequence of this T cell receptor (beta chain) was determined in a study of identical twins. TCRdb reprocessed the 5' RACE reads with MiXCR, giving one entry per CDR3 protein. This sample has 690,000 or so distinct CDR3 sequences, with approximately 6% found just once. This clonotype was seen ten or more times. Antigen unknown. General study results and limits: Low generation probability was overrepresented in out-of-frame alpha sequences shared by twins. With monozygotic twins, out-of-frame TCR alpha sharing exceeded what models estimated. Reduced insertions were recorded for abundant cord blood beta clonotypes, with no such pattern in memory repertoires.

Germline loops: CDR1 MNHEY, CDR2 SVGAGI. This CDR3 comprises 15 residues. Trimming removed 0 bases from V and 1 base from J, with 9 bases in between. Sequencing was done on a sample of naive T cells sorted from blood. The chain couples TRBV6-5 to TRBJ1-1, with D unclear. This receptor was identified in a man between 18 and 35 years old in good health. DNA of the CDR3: TGTGCCAGCAGTTACTCTGTAGCGGAGAACACTGAAGCTTTCTTT. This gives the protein CASSYSVAENTEAFF.